This T cell receptor (beta chain) originates from a study of post-analysis software for immune sequencing data. Study-wide findings and caveats: There was significantly lower normalized Chao1 diversity in multiple sclerosis patients than in controls. In patients, TRBV5-6, TRBV5-1 and TRBV20-1 belonged to four or five TRBV segments found more frequently than in controls.

V lost 0 bases, J lost 4 bases, and 10 bases lay in between. The CDR3 length is 15 residues. In germline, CDR1 is SGHRS, CDR2 YFSETQ. Tagging with unique molecular identifiers was a feature of the TCR beta cDNA libraries. MiXCR, run by TCRdb on the PCR reads, gives a single entry per CDR3 protein. The sample contains roughly 400,000 distinct CDR3 sequences, 39% of which appear only once. Of note for this clonotype: Its specificity is unknown.

This TCR was sampled from a girl aged 2 to 9 with multiple sclerosis. The chain employs TRBV5-1 and TRBJ2-2; no clear D gene. What was sequenced was blood. CDR3 protein: CASSLVAGTTGELFF. The DNA of the CDR3 is TGCGCCAGCAGCTTGGTTGCAGGAACCACCGGGGAGCTGTTTTTT.